A selection of T cell receptor beta chains follows, all from one sample in a study of STAT5B mutations in CD4+ large granular lymphocyte leukemia. Produced via immunoSEQ multiplex PCR; TCRdb's table is partial and in-frame only. This table has 20,000 to 25,000 clones, 60% to 80% appearing once. The sample was CD4+ T cells from blood buffy coats. The origin of the receptors is a human donor in good health. Both conserved end residues are part of each CDR3. Each record gives: J gene, D gene, V gene, clone size, CDR3 DNA, CDR3 protein. A D gene is named only where the DNA matches it firmly. Some rows mark clone size as missing; the rest say once, few, many or name a class of expanded clone.

TRBJ1-1,TRBD1,TRBV5-1,.,TGCGCCAGCACTAGACAGGGAGGTTTTTTCGGGAACACTGAAGCTTTCTTT,CASTRQGGFFGNTEAFF
TRBJ1-1,.,TRBV29-1,.,TGCAGCGGCCGGACAGACATGAACACTGAAGCTTTCTTT,CSGRTDMNTEAFF
TRBJ1-5,.,TRBV2,.,TGTGCCAGCAGCCCCGAGGGTGATAGCAATCAGCCCCAGCATTTT,CASSPEGDSNQPQHF
TRBJ2-7,TRBD1,TRBV10-3,.,TGTGCCATCAGTGAGTTACAGGGGGACGAGCAGTACTTC,CAISELQGDEQYF
TRBJ1-1,.,TRBV5-8,.,TGTGCCAGCAGCTTGGACAGATTAACTGAAGCTTTCTTT,CASSLDRLTEAFF
TRBJ2-5,TRBD2,TRBV7-9,.,TGTGCCAGCAGCTTGCTAGCGGGGGGGCAAGAGACCCAGTACTTC,CASSLLAGGQETQYF
TRBJ2-7,.,TRBV18,.,TGTGCCAGCTCACCACCGGTCAGAACCTACGAGCAGTACTTC,CASSPPVRTYEQYF
TRBJ2-7,.,TRBV11-3,.,TGTGCCAGCAGCTTAAACCAACAAAGTCGGGAGCAGTACTTC,CASSLNQQSREQYF
TRBJ1-2,TRBD1,TRBV9,.,TGTGCCAGCAGCGGGGGACAGGGGCTCCCTGGCGGCTACACCTTC,CASSGGQGLPGGYTF
TRBJ2-7,.,TRBV6-4,.,TGTGCCAAGAAAATAGGTTTCGCGTGGTACTACGAGCAGTACTTC,CAKKIGFAWYYEQYF
TRBJ1-3,.,TRBV6-5,once,TGTGCCAGCACCAGCTCTGGAAACACCATATATTTT,CASTSSGNTIYF
TRBJ1-4,.,TRBV7-2,.,TGTGCCAGCAGCTTAGCCCAGGGTAATGAAAAACTGTTTTTT,CASSLAQGNEKLFF
TRBJ1-2,.,TRBV5-4,.,TGTGCCAGCAGCTCTGGGGGGGGCAAGTACTATGGCTACACCTTC,CASSSGGGKYYGYTF
TRBJ2-4,TRBD1,TRBV7-9,.,TGTGCCAGCAGCCCGACGGACAGGGCTCTAGCCAAAAACATTCAGTACTTC,CASSPTDRALAKNIQYF
TRBJ2-3,.,TRBV7-3,.,TGTGCCAGCAGCTTAATCTCGGGGGCGGGAGATACGCAGTATTTT,CASSLISGAGDTQYF
TRBJ2-1,TRBD1,TRBV5-1,.,TGCGCCAGCAGCTTGTCCCTGGGACAGGGATACAATGAGCAGTTCTTC,CASSLSLGQGYNEQFF
TRBJ2-6,.,TRBV7-9,few,TGTGCCAGCAGCAATCCCCGGACTGGGGCCAACGTCCTGACTTTC,CASSNPRTGANVLTF
TRBJ2-7,TRBD2,TRBV9,.,TGTGCCAGCAGCGTAGAGGCGGGGGGGGAGCAGTACTTC,CASSVEAGGEQYF
TRBJ2-1,.,TRBV6-5,.,TGTGCCAGCAGTCGAAGGGGAGCTGAGCAGTTCTTC,CASSRRGAEQFF
TRBJ2-5,.,TRBV29-1,.,TGCAGCGTTGAACATTGGGCAGGGAGAGAGACCCAGTACTTC,CSVEHWAGRETQYF
TRBJ1-6,.,TRBV6-5,.,TGTGCCAGTCAGGGGAGCTCCTATAATTCACCCCTCCACTTT,CASQGSSYNSPLHF
TRBJ1-2,.,TRBV7-2,once,TGTGCCAGCAGCTCCCCAGGGGTAGCTAACTATGGCTACACCTTC,CASSSPGVANYGYTF
TRBJ1-2,TRBD1,TRBV19,few,TGTGCCAGTAGCCCCGGGACAGGGGGCTCGAACTATGGCTACACCTTC,CASSPGTGGSNYGYTF
TRBJ2-2,.,TRBV18,.,TGTGCCAGCTCTCCCGACTCCCTGGCAAACACCGGGGAGCTGTTTTTT,CASSPDSLANTGELFF
TRBJ2-2,.,TRBV6-6,.,TGTGCCAGCAGTTACTCCCCCTGGGAGCTGTTTTTT,CASSYSPWELFF
TRBJ2-1,TRBD1,TRBV7-9,.,TGTGCCAGCAGCTTAGCAGGGACAGCCTACAATGAGCAGTTCTTC,CASSLAGTAYNEQFF